Presented here are 25 T cell receptor beta chains from one specimen sequenced in a study of regulatory T cells in long-lasting Graves disease. iRepertoire HTBI primers and Arm-PCR of CDR3 regions built TCR beta libraries. TCRdb redid the calling of the multiplex PCR reads with MiXCR, one entry per CDR3 protein. The sample holds about 430,000 distinct CDR3 sequences, 21% seen once. Sample time point: persistent/refractory GD, antithyroid drugs over 5 years with positive TRAb. Extracted PBMC RNA gave rise to the TCR library. The sequences come from peripheral blood mononuclear cells (PBMCs), collected when the disease was refractory, from a patient treated with antithyroid drugs. These receptors were taken from a female donor with Graves disease.

J is TRBJ1-6 and V is TRBV7-3; 7 bases are a match to TRBD1. This CDR3 is 12 amino acids long. The V gene end was trimmed by 5 bases and the J gene end by 11 bases; junction bases not matched to a gene: 3. Germline CDR1 and CDR2: SGHTA and FQGTGA. The CDR3 nucleotides are TGTGCCAGCAGCACAGACAGGGCACCCCTCCACTTT. This codes for CASSTDRAPLHF.

This clonotype was seen a handful of times. The CDR3 DNA sequence: TGTGCCAGTAGCCCCTGGACAGGGGCGGCCGCGGACACCGGGGAGCTGTTTTTT. Amino acids: CASSPWTGAAADTGELFF. The gene calls are TRBV19 and TRBJ2-2; the match to TRBD1 covers 9 bases. V shed 6 bases and J 3 bases; nucleotides not matched to a gene: 14. The germline CDR1 and CDR2 sequences are LNHDA and SQIVND (reference sequence). The CDR3 contains 18 residues.

This clonotype was counted many times. The rearrangement uses TRBV5-1 and TRBJ1-2; D not certain. V shed 0 bases and J shed 5 bases, with 8 bases lying between them. Germline loops: CDR1 SGHRS, CDR2 YFSETQ. The CDR3 extends over 13 amino acids. The CDR3 spells CASSLVQPYGYTF. The CDR3 DNA reads as TGCGCCAGCAGCTTGGTTCAGCCTTATGGCTACACCTTC.

This clonotype was picked up a small number of times. J is TRBJ1-2 and V is TRBV6-5; the match to TRBD1 covers 10 bases. The CDR3 covers 16 residues. CDR1 is MNHEY and CDR2 is SVGAGI in the germline V gene. With V trimmed by 4 bases and J by 2 bases, 7 bases remained unmatched. Here the CDR3 DNA reads TGTGCCAGCAGTTGCTCCCGGACAGGGGGGAACTATGGCTACACCTTC. Protein sequence: CASSCSRTGGNYGYTF.

This clonotype came up many times. The V call is TRBV3-1, the J call TRBJ2-7, with unresolved D. V lost 1 base, J lost 0 bases, and 1 base lay in between. Germline V lookup: CDR1 LGHDT, CDR2 YNNKEL (reference sequence). The CDR3 length is 12 residues. The CDR3 DNA follows: TGTGCCAGCAGCCAAGCCTCCTACGAGCAGTACTTC. Its translation is CASSQASYEQYF.

In regard to this clonotype: A much larger clone is a single base away; this may be a read error. The V gene is TRBV30, the J gene TRBJ2-5, with D possibly matching TRBD1 (6 bases). Trimming shortened V by 1 base and J by 5 bases, and 17 bases separated the two germline ends. Germline-derived CDR1 and CDR2 are GTSNPN and SVGIG (reference sequence). The CDR3 runs 15 residues. The CDR3 nucleotides read TGTGCCTGGAGTGCCTCCTCTAGGGGGAGTGAGACCCAGTACTTC. Amino acid sequence: CAWSASSRGSETQYF.

There are many counts of this clonotype. This may be a read error, as it is one base from a much larger clone. This rearrangement joins TRBV27 to TRBJ2-4; TRBD1 aligns across 9 bases. V shed 7 bases, J shed 6 bases, and the junction held 10 bases outside the gene matches. CDR3 length: 15 residues. Per germline, CDR1 MNHEY and CDR2 SMNVEV (reference sequence). CDR3 in amino acids: CASNPRTGDLNIQYF. DNA for the CDR3: TGTGCCAGCAATCCGCGGACAGGGGATCTAAACATTCAGTACTTC.

This clonotype was seen ten or more times. V is TRBV27 and J is TRBJ1-1; D call uncertain. The CDR3 contains 15 residues. Germline loops: CDR1 MNHEY, CDR2 SMNVEV (reference sequence). Trimming removed 3 bases at V and 5 bases at J, with 16 bases between. The CDR3: CASSFLPEKVTEAFF. CDR3 nucleotides: TGTGCCAGCAGTTTTTTGCCGGAGAAGGTAACTGAAGCTTTCTTT.

V is TRBV5-1 and J is TRBJ2-7; unclear D gene. The germline gives CDR1 SGHRS, CDR2 YFSETQ. This CDR3 region has 13 residues. V lost 0 bases, J lost 0 bases, and 4 bases lay in between. The DNA for the CDR3 is TGCGCCAGCAGCTTGGAGAACTCCTACGAGCAGTACTTC. Its translation: CASSLENSYEQYF.

This clonotype showed up just a few times. The chain combines TRBV7-9 with TRBJ1-2; D is possibly TRBD1 (6 bases). CDR1 is SEHNR, CDR2 FQNEAQ, per germline (reference sequence). V lost 2 bases, J lost 2 bases, and 12 bases lay in between. The CDR3 consists of 15 residues. CDR3: CASSLNGQGNYGYTF. The CDR3 DNA is TGTGCCAGCAGCTTAAACGGTCAGGGGAACTATGGCTACACCTTC.

This clonotype was counted only a few times. The gene calls are TRBV28 and TRBJ2-7; 10 bases are a match to TRBD1. V lost 6 bases to trimming and J lost 5 bases; unmatched junction nucleotides: 10. The CDR3 covers 15 residues. CDR1 is MDHEN, CDR2 SYDVKM, per germline. The CDR3 bases are TGTGCCAGCAGCCAGACCGGGACAGGGGTGGACGAGCAGTACTTC. As protein: CASSQTGTGVDEQYF.

This clonotype has only a few counts. The chain is built from TRBV6-2 or TRBV6-3 and TRBJ1-2; D is undetermined. V was clipped by 7 bases and J by 2 bases, with 8 bases between them. Germline V gives CDR1 MNHEY, CDR2 SVGEGT. The CDR3 consists of 12 residues. The DNA for the CDR3 is TGTGCCAGCACCCTCGGGAACTATGGCTACACCTTC. Its protein product is CASTLGNYGYTF.

The chain employs TRBV12-3 or TRBV12-4 and TRBJ1-3; TRBD1 aligns across 7 bases. The CDR3 sequence is 17 residues long. V shed 0 bases and J 0 bases; nucleotides not matched to a gene: 5. The CDR3 DNA is TGTGCCAGCAGTTTAGCGGACAGGCCCGTCTCTGGAAACACCATATATTTT. Amino acids: CASSLADRPVSGNTIYF.

The genes are TRBV18 and TRBJ2-2; 8 bases agree with TRBD2. CDR3 length: 16 amino acids. From germline, CDR1 is KGHSH and CDR2 LQKENI. Losses at the gene ends were 0 bases for V and 2 bases for J; bases not matched to a gene: 2. The DNA for the CDR3 is TGTGCCAGCTCACCACCGACTAGCGAAAACACCGGGGAGCTGTTTTTT. Protein: CASSPPTSENTGELFF.

This clonotype appeared many times. The chain employs TRBV6-1 and TRBJ2-1; 7 bases line up with TRBD2. This CDR3 contains 13 residues. The J segment lost 9 bases and the V segment lost 6 bases, leaving 8 bases of the junction unmatched. Germline lookup yields CDR1 MNHNS and CDR2 SASEGT. This chain's CDR3 is CASRSGIRGEQFF. The DNA of the CDR3 is TGTGCCAGCAGGAGCGGGATAAGGGGTGAGCAGTTCTTC.

J is TRBJ2-3 and V is TRBV27, with D tentatively TRBD2 (6 bases). The germline gives CDR1 MNHEY, CDR2 SMNVEV (reference sequence). The CDR3 is made up of 17 amino acids. Trimming removed 5 bases from V and 2 bases from J, with 20 bases in between. The chain's CDR3 is CASSILYREPTTDTQYF. DNA for the CDR3: TGTGCCAGCAGTATCCTTTATCGGGAGCCTACCACAGATACGCAGTATTTT.

In the case of this clonotype: A much more abundant neighbour one base away suggests this may be a read error. The chain has TRBV6-5 and TRBJ1-1; 7 bases agree with TRBD1. The germline CDR1 and CDR2 sequences are MNHEY and SVGAGI. CDR3 size: 15 residues. The DNA of the CDR3 is TGTGCCAGCAGTTGGACCGGACAGGCGGTCCGTGAAGCTCTCTTT. It translates to CASSWTGQAVREALF.

This clonotype was recorded at least ten times. The V call is TRBV28, the J call TRBJ2-7, with D possibly matching TRBD1 (6 bases). Germline CDR1 MDHEN, CDR2 SYDVKM. The CDR3 runs to 15 residues. The ends were cut back, 3 bases at V and 2 bases at J, with 14 bases in the middle. The CDR3 region has the DNA TGTGCCAGCAGTTTGCCCGGGGACACACCCTACGAGCAGTACTTC. Amino acids: CASSLPGDTPYEQYF.

This clonotype was observed a handful of times. This rearrangement joins TRBV4-1 to TRBJ1-1; tentative D call: TRBD1 (5 bases). In germline, CDR1 is MGHRA, CDR2 YSYEKL. The CDR3 extends over 15 amino acids. With 1 base removed from V and 2 bases from J, the gap between germline ends came to 11 bases. CDR3 protein: CASSQVPGPNTEAFF. DNA for the CDR3: TGCGCCAGCAGCCAAGTACCGGGACCTAACACTGAAGCTTTCTTT.

This clonotype was detected once. This chain uses TRBV27 with TRBJ2-1; D is possibly TRBD1 or TRBD2 (5 bases each). The CDR3 runs 14 residues. The V end lost 3 bases, the J end lost 7 bases, and 13 bases lay between the germline ends. Germline-derived CDR1 and CDR2 are MNHEY and SMNVEV (reference sequence). CDR3 protein: CASSFGGEVNEQFF. The CDR3 DNA reads TGTGCCAGCAGTTTTGGGGGTGAAGTTAATGAGCAGTTCTTC.

This clonotype was recorded many times. The chain employs TRBV19 and TRBJ1-2; D is ambiguous. The CDR3 is made up of 15 amino acids. V lost 5 bases and J lost 0, with 13 bases in between. Germline V gives CDR1 LNHDA, CDR2 SQIVND (reference sequence). The CDR3 is CASSHGPKPNYGYTF. The CDR3 DNA is TGTGCCAGTAGTCATGGACCGAAACCTAACTATGGCTACACCTTC.

The chain has TRBV4-1 and TRBJ1-5; the D is unclear. Trimming took off 0 bases at V and 0 bases at J, with 9 bases between the two ends. CDR3 length: 16 amino acids. The germline V gene encodes CDR1 MGHRA and CDR2 YSYEKL. In DNA form, the CDR3 reads TGCGCCAGCAGCCAAGAACGGCAGTATAGCAATCAGCCCCAGCATTTT. Its protein product is CASSQERQYSNQPQHF.

This clonotype was recorded at least ten times. The gene calls are TRBV2 and TRBJ1-1; 7 positions agree with TRBD1. The CDR3 has 15 amino acids. Germline V lookup: CDR1 SNHLY, CDR2 FYNNEI. With V trimmed by 8 bases and J by 0 bases, 9 bases remained unmatched. CDR3 sequence reads: CASSRQGDMNTEAFF. The CDR3 DNA sequence: TGTGCCAGCTCGAGACAGGGTGACATGAACACTGAAGCTTTCTTT.

This clonotype came up many times. V gene TRBV9 combines with J gene TRBJ2-7, with D unclear. V gave up 4 bases and J gave up 0 bases, with 11 bases separating them. The CDR3 covers 14 residues. The germline gives CDR1 SGDLS, CDR2 YYNGEE. CDR3 DNA: TGTGCCAGCAGCCCCGGCGGATTCTCCTACGAGCAGTACTTC. Protein: CASSPGGFSYEQYF.

This clonotype was detected many times. The chain couples TRBV28 to TRBJ2-5; 11 bases match TRBD2. There are 15 residues in the CDR3. CDR1 is MDHEN, CDR2 SYDVKM, per germline. V shed 7 bases, J shed 4 bases, and the junction held 8 bases outside the gene matches. The CDR3 reads CASKPLAGGAETQYF. In DNA form, the CDR3 reads TGTGCCAGCAAACCGCTAGCGGGAGGAGCAGAGACCCAGTACTTC.